This TCR beta chain was captured in a study of cytomegalovirus exposure and HLA in healthy donors (dated by TCRdb to about 2017). Describing the broader study: According to an earlier analysis of a few hundred of the donors, 150 million to 200 million T cells yielded 117 million unique TCR beta sequences and around 280 Gb of sequence data. An early release that covered 500 to 800 HLA-typed donors contained about 300 gigabases of sequencing data and 65 million to 100 million unique TCR sequences. The genetic ancestry cluster associated with self-reported Caucasian donors included about 84% of the roughly 400 genotyped donors. The study was designed to test whether signatures of past pathogen exposure could be identified by cataloging public T cell receptors. The study used immunosequencing to profile the T cell repertoires of approximately 630 subjects and linked those repertoires to cytomegalovirus serostatus. In addition to the first cohort of 650 to 750 subjects, a separate validation cohort of under 150 different subjects was used. High-throughput TCR immunosequencing, statistical association of individual TCRs with disease status, and machine learning were combined to predict cytomegalovirus infection status. In a later analysis, previously published TCR beta repertoires from 500 to 750 donors were re-analyzed and high-resolution HLA genotyping was added so that TCR occurrence patterns could be studied. Rather than drawing on any new phenotypic data, the later analysis identified candidate immune exposures from TCR beta sequences and the way those sequences occurred across donors. To decide whether each TCR beta V gene segment behaved as functional or pseudogenic, an earlier analysis of fewer than 750 of the donors relied on high-throughput TCR beta sequencing. Alongside the repertoire data, information on donor age, sex, ethnicity and CMV serostatus was compiled. In a later genetic analysis, genome-wide SNP genotypes for about three fifths of the roughly 670 donors were used, and that subset was treated as a discovery cohort. All discovery cohort repertoires had been generated on a single sequencing platform. HLA typing included class I and class II loci at four-digit resolution. Typing coverage differed by locus: A, B, C, DRB1 and DQB1 were typed in roughly 629-630 donors, DQA1 in roughly 510, DPA1 in some 600, and DPB1 in 450 to 480. Five DR-DQ haplotypes were treated as single units for association and clustering because of strong linkage in the cohort. Across 300 to 500 genotyped donors of the cohort, an average of about 240,000 unique TCR beta nucleotide sequences per donor were sequenced, and roughly 17% of those sequences were non-productive.

Receptor libraries were prepared by the immunoSEQ multiplex PCR assay. For the multiplex PCR, a mixture combining 60 forward primers for TCR Vbeta segments and 13 reverse primers for TCR Jbeta segments was used. The CDR3 region of rearranged TCR beta genes was amplified from genomic DNA with a multiplex PCR assay. The amplified TCR beta libraries were sequenced on the Illumina HiSeq System as 87-base-pair reads. For the original study's pipeline: In a later analysis, some 80 million unique TCR beta chains were counted across the roughly 610 repertoires, and approximately 9.9 million of these chains were shared by at least two donors. To remove PCR and sequencing errors, raw reads were error-corrected and collapsed into unique sequences using a nearest-neighbor algorithm that merged closely related sequences. CDR3 sequences were aligned to IMGT reference sequences to assign V, D and J gene segments. For a sequence to be retained, a match of at least six nucleotides was required to both a V gene segment and a J gene segment. A rearrangement was called productive if the CDR3 had no stop codons and remained in frame with V and J, and every other rearrangement was called non-productive. Following IMGT convention, CDR3 was defined as the stretch from the second conserved V-encoded cysteine to the conserved J-encoded phenylalanine. In an earlier analysis of approximately 500 of the donors, sequences lacking an unambiguous match to a single V gene segment were excluded. An earlier analysis of 500 to 700 of the donors classified V segments as functional when productive rearrangements were above 56.7% and as segregating when the standard deviation between donors was above 5%. A statistical classification framework was developed to diagnose cytomegalovirus status using the catalog of TCR beta chain sequences. V and J gene assignment, in a later analysis, came from comparing TCR nucleotide sequences with IMGT/GENE-DB human TR gene sequences. The TCRdist pipeline was used in a later analysis to assign CDR3 sequences and most-parsimonious VDJ recombination scenarios. In a later analysis, each TCR beta chain was defined by its CDR3 amino acid sequence together with its V-gene family, and reads without a unique V-gene family were excluded. A later analysis removed over 500 highly shared, low-generation-probability nucleotide sequences to deal with suspected cross-contamination and a sequencing artifact. In a later analysis, a clonal expansion index was calculated for each public chain from normalized within-repertoire ranks of inferred template counts. In a later analysis, generation probabilities were computed using a VDJ recombination model fitted to out-of-frame rearrangements, and the results were checked against IGoR. Hypergeometric tests were used in a later analysis to score TCR-TCR, TCR-HLA and TCR-CMV co-occurrence, with a repertoire-size bias correction applied to the TCR pairs. A later analysis estimated false discovery rates by permuting HLA or CMV assignments 20 times. In a later analysis, co-occurring TCRs were grouped using DBSCAN, and TCRdist sequence similarity was added for clustering within HLA-allele-positive subsets. Repertoires with fewer than 30,000 or more than 120,000 public chains were left out of co-occurrence clustering, as were about 5 repertoires with anomalous nucleotide sharing. TCRdb limited this immuneACCESS table to in-frame rearrangements with V and J called. A share of clones is missing; checked studies link under half to unresolved V genes, and the rest is unexplained. The D gene and trimming were derived from the DNA, and the V and J assignments and clone size from that table. Across this sample there are roughly 170,000 clones, with about four fifths seen only once. More than 5.5% of the sample is in the top ten clones.

In total, around 600 healthy bone marrow donors made up the cohort. At the time of sampling, all cohort members were nominally healthy, though unrecorded immune exposures were likely present. The donor tested CMV seropositive, placing the donor among the 289 seropositive members of the cohort. Each donor provided a peripheral blood sample, and peripheral blood mononuclear cells were used for TCR beta sequencing. Genomic DNA was extracted from the blood cell samples with the Qiagen DNeasy Blood Extraction Kit. On this clone: Its antigen is currently not known. The sample holds no much larger clone one base away, and base qualities are not on file.

The full study reports these points: The classifier was reported to diagnose cytomegalovirus status with high specificity and sensitivity in both the original and validation cohorts. In a later genetic analysis, fewer N-insertions in productive TCRs were reported among donors in an Asian-associated ancestry cluster than the roughly 710-donor mean. Immune exposure information for the cohort was limited to CMV serostatus. In an earlier analysis of some 640 of the donors, most TCR beta V segments were observed in productive rearrangements about 87% or about 30% of the time, broadly matching IMGT annotations. Correlated functional status among segregating V segments might reflect linkage disequilibrium, but an unknown experimental factor could not be ruled out. Because HLA typing was missing for some donors at each locus, association tests included only the typed subset. Most CMV-associated TCR beta chains appeared to be HLA-restricted in a later analysis, and the HLA associations seemed to be driven largely by CMV exposure. The authors suggested that the approach could potentially be extended to other disease states and immunological phenotypes. A further reported finding was that TCR beta sequences accurately predicted the HLA-A and HLA-B alleles for most subjects in the first cohort. In a later analysis, the rate of TCR association differed among HLA loci, with DRB1 alleles having the most associated TCRs and HLA-C alleles having the fewest. In vitro tests confirmed that a few of the cytomegalovirus-associated TCR beta chains recognize cytomegalovirus antigens. In a later analysis, HLA-associated TCR beta chains showed more clonal expansion and lower generation probabilities than non-associated chains that were equally common. When HLA alleles, especially DR and DQ, strongly co-occurred, TCR associations were difficult to assign to individual alleles. Most TCR sequences were seen in very few donors, while some public TCRs were found in many individuals. V-gene and J-gene trimming of TCR beta chains was associated with a missense DCLRE1C variant in a later genetic analysis, and the association was replicated in an independent cohort. Only TCR beta chains were sequenced in this cohort, and the absence of alpha or paired-chain data limited detectable features. Approximately 18 rarely observed V segments, including chromosome 9 orphons, were excluded from the earlier analysis of some 590 of the donors because counts were too low. The study gave a list of about 170 TCR beta chains associated with cytomegalovirus. In a later analysis, several top co-occurrence clusters were reported to appear linked to parvovirus B19, influenza, CMV and Epstein-Barr virus. Some IMGT-functional V segments, including TRBV6-2 and TRBV6-3, could not be told apart with the 87-base-pair reads, so those segments were excluded. Specific HLA alleles were associated with 15,000 to 20,000 TCR beta sequences at a false discovery rate of 0.05 in a later analysis. Sequencing depth was assumed to be roughly uniform across donors in the presence/absence analyses, though that assumption may not hold. A cluster of highly shared sequence variants was judged likely to represent a technical artifact of the sequencing pipeline.

Trimming at the junction amounts to 3 bases on V and 3 bases on J, and the germline ends lie 3 bases apart. Taken from cysteine to phenylalanine, the CDR3 has 12 residues. Here the CDR3 DNA is all that survives: 36 bases in frame from base 1. CDR1 and CDR2, per the germline V gene, are KGHSH and LQKENI. The chain was built from TRBV18 and TRBJ1-5; the D gene assignment is ambiguous. Sequencing was performed on PBMCs. This clonotype originated in a man aged 25 to 45 in good health and CMV-seropositive. This receptor has the CDR3 CASSPNNQPQHF. The sequence in DNA is TGTGCCAGCTCACCTAACAATCAGCCCCAGCATTTT.